The sequence of this T cell receptor (beta chain) was determined in a study of metastatic and nonmetastatic thyroid tumors. Whole-study context: Patients with malignant and benign thyroid disease provided blood and tumor or nodule tissue, whose repertoires were compared. The study, taken as a whole, reports: Versus benign nodules, malignant thyroid tumors reportedly had significantly higher TCR beta diversity, in blood and tumor.

Until they underwent thyroid surgery, no patient had received any treatment. In the authors' methods: The study took CDR3 differences across clinicopathological groups and made a distant-metastasis classifier for papillary thyroid cancer from them. With MiXCR, TCRdb reprocessed the PCR reads. These V and J calls derive from TCRdb rather than the authors' analysis. The sample yields about 40,000 clones, about 17% seen once. This clone has at least ten counts. Its antigen is unknown. Looked up from germline, CDR1 is ENHRY and CDR2 is SYGVKD. This CDR3 has 12 residues. V was clipped by 4 bases and J by 4 bases; unmatched bases: 1.

The J gene is TRBJ2-7, the V gene TRBV10-3; 7 bases match TRBD1. The clonotype originates from a female donor with papillary thyroid cancer or a benign thyroid nodule (not recorded which). Some clones in this sample may be carry-over from other donors' samples. Sample: blood. The chain's CDR3 is CAISGTGYEQYF. CDR3 sequence (DNA): TGTGCCATCAGTGGGACAGGTTACGAGCAGTACTTC.